This is a list of T cell receptor beta chains from one sample in a study of blood T cell repertoires in COVID-19. The method was immunoSEQ multiplex PCR; TCRdb's version includes in-frame clones alone and lacks a portion of them. The profile covers some 180,000 clones, with over 75% appearing a single time and over 15% taken by the ten largest. Sequencing was done on a sample of peripheral blood. The source is a man aged 45 to 65 with COVID-19, enrolled during active disease. CDR3s include the opening cysteine and the closing phenylalanine or tryptophan. D genes are given only for firm matches. Expanded clones are given a class, and other clones once, few, many or no size at all.

clone_size,j_call,v_call,d_call,cdr3_aa,cdr3_nt
-,TRBJ2-1,TRBV5-1,TRBD2,CASSLRTSGSYNEQFF,TGCGCCAGCAGCTTGAGAACTAGCGGGAGCTACAATGAGCAGTTCTTC
-,TRBJ1-5,TRBV19,-,CASSISRGHINQPQHF,TGTGCCAGTAGTATATCCAGGGGACATATCAATCAGCCCCAGCATTTT
-,TRBJ2-1,TRBV27,-,CASSLAESSYNEQFF,TGTGCCAGCAGTTTAGCGGAGAGCTCCTACAATGAGCAGTTCTTC
once,TRBJ1-2,TRBV2,TRBD1,CASGGPTGDDGYTF,TGTGCCAGCGGTGGCCCGACAGGGGACGATGGCTACACCTTC
-,TRBJ2-1,TRBV24-1,TRBD2,CAIASGTSNNEQFF,TGTGCCATAGCTAGCGGAACCAGCAACAATGAGCAGTTCTTC
-,TRBJ2-3,TRBV5-1,-,CASSLRRMTSTDTQYF,TGCGCCAGCAGCTTGCGTCGCATGACTAGCACAGATACGCAGTATTTT
-,TRBJ2-5,TRBV2,TRBD1,CASSRQGGETQYF,TGTGCCAGCAGCAGACAGGGCGGGGAGACCCAGTACTTC
-,TRBJ2-7,TRBV5-1,TRBD1,CASSPGTVYEQYF,TGCGCCAGCAGCCCGGGGACAGTCTACGAGCAGTACTTC
-,TRBJ2-5,TRBV5-4,TRBD2,CASSHGTSQETQYF,TGTGCCAGCAGCCACGGGACTAGCCAAGAGACCCAGTACTTC
-,TRBJ2-1,TRBV6-2/TRBV6-3,TRBD2,CASSPQGTSVIEQFF,TGTGCCAGCAGTCCCCAGGGGACTAGCGTGATTGAGCAGTTCTTC
-,TRBJ1-2,TRBV19,-,CASSLSQGVISGYTF,TGTGCCAGTAGTTTGAGCCAGGGTGTTATCAGCGGCTACACCTTC
once,TRBJ1-4,TRBV7-8,TRBD1,CASSLKGQGGEKLFF,TGTGCCAGCAGCTTAAAGGGACAGGGGGGTGAAAAACTGTTTTTT
-,TRBJ2-5,TRBV5-1,TRBD2,CASSLIGLAGDQETQYF,TGCGCCAGCAGCCTGATTGGACTAGCGGGGGACCAAGAGACCCAGTACTTC
-,TRBJ2-5,TRBV9,TRBD2,CASSGGLGAEETQYF,TGTGCCAGCAGCGGAGGACTAGGAGCAGAAGAGACCCAGTACTTC
-,TRBJ1-4,TRBV27,-,CASSLSQGINEKLFF,TGTGCCAGCAGTTTATCTCAGGGAATTAATGAAAAACTGTTTTTT
once,TRBJ2-1,TRBV29-1,TRBD2,CSVGPRLAGLNEQFF,TGCAGCGTTGGTCCCAGACTAGCGGGACTAAATGAGCAGTTCTTC
-,TRBJ1-1,TRBV7-3,TRBD1,CASSLGQGARAFF,TGTGCCAGCAGCTTAGGACAGGGGGCGAGAGCTTTCTTT
few,TRBJ2-3,TRBV19,TRBD2,CASSMGLAGDAHTQYF,TGTGCCAGTAGTATGGGACTAGCGGGGGACGCCCATACGCAGTATTTT
-,TRBJ2-3,TRBV7-9,-,CASSFYRGGRDTQYF,TGTGCCAGCAGCTTCTACAGGGGGGGTCGAGATACGCAGTATTTT
-,TRBJ1-5,TRBV2,-,CASSPEDNQPQHF,TGTGCCAGCTCGCCCGAGGACAATCAGCCCCAGCATTTT
-,TRBJ1-4,TRBV5-6,TRBD1,CASSLAGTGANEKLFF,TGTGCCAGCAGCTTGGCGGGGACAGGAGCTAATGAAAAACTGTTTTTT
-,TRBJ1-5,TRBV9,TRBD1,CASSATGGTGNQPQHF,TGTGCCAGCAGCGCGACAGGGGGGACGGGCAATCAGCCCCAGCATTTT
-,TRBJ1-6,TRBV30,-,CAWSAQGNSPLHF,TGTGCCTGGAGTGCTCAGGGGAATTCACCCCTCCACTTT
-,TRBJ2-1,TRBV5-1,-,CASSPIPRNNEQFF,TGCGCCAGCAGCCCCATCCCGCGAAACAATGAGCAGTTCTTC
-,TRBJ1-1,TRBV18,-,CASSPLQNTEAFF,TGTGCCAGCTCACCTTTACAAAACACTGAAGCTTTCTTT
-,TRBJ1-1,TRBV6-5,TRBD1,CASRGTGRNTEAFF,TGTGCCAGCAGGGGGACAGGCAGGAACACTGAAGCTTTCTTT
-,TRBJ2-3,TRBV18,TRBD2,CASSHGTSGSSTDTQYF,TGTGCCAGCTCACACGGGACTAGCGGATCTAGCACAGATACGCAGTATTTT
-,TRBJ2-7,TRBV19,-,CASSIMSGATVYEQYF,TGTGCCAGTAGTATAATGTCAGGGGCAACGGTATACGAGCAGTACTTC
-,TRBJ2-2,TRBV5-4,TRBD2,CASSSATSAGELFF,TGTGCCAGCAGCTCAGCCACTAGCGCCGGGGAGCTGTTTTTT
-,TRBJ2-3,TRBV18,TRBD1,CASSPQTGTGADTQYF,TGTGCCAGCTCACCACAAACCGGGACAGGGGCAGATACGCAGTATTTT
-,TRBJ1-6,TRBV11-2,TRBD1,CASSLFGTGRTYNSPLHF,TGTGCCAGCAGCTTATTTGGGACAGGGAGGACCTATAATTCACCCCTCCACTTT
-,TRBJ1-1,TRBV19,-,CASSIYSTNTEAFF,TGTGCCAGTAGTATCTATAGTACGAACACTGAAGCTTTCTTT